Each of the 13 T cell receptor beta chains below was sequenced from the same sample in a study of blood T cell repertoires in COVID-19. The assay was immunoSEQ multiplex PCR, and TCRdb's table has in-frame clones only and misses some. The sample comprises under 300,000 clones, about 73% of which are singletons, and about 3.5% rests with the top ten. Source material: peripheral blood. The receptor set was obtained from a woman older than 75 with acute or convalescent COVID-19.

The V and J genes are TRBV19 and TRBJ1-2; TRBD1 might be the D (5 bases). The germline V and J ends were trimmed by 8 bases and 8 bases, with 21 bases remaining between them. Germline CDR1 LNHDA, CDR2 SQIVND (reference sequence). This CDR3 has 14 residues. CDR3 DNA sequence: TGTGCCAGTGGAGCCCAGGGAATCGTTGGCGGCTACACCTTC. Translation: CASGAQGIVGGYTF. The full variable domain, in which reference TRBV19 and TRBJ1-2 provide the parts outside the CDR3, is DGGITQSPKYLFRKEGQNVTLSCEQNLNHDAMYWYRQDPGQGLRLIYYSQIVNDFQKGDIAEGYSVSREKKESFPLTVTSAQKNPTAFYLCASGAQGIVGGYTFGSGTRLTVV.

The rearrangement links TRBV6-1 to TRBJ2-3; a weak D match, TRBD1 (6 bases). Germline V gives CDR1 MNHNS, CDR2 SASEGT. CDR3 length: 12 amino acids. Trimming pared 7 bases from V and 13 bases from J, leaving 18 bases between. DNA of the CDR3: TGTGCCAGCAACCTAATGACAGGTTCAAAGTATTTT. It is translated as CASNLMTGSKYF.

This clone came up many times. CDR3: CASSSRLAGGLWQYF. The CDR3 nucleotides read TGTGCCAGCAGCTCGCGACTAGCGGGAGGTTTGTGGCAGTACTTC. V is TRBV11-2 and J is TRBJ2-7; 13 bases fit TRBD2. Germline loops: CDR1 SGHAT, CDR2 FQNNGV. This CDR3 contains 15 residues. V dropped 4 bases and J dropped 9; count of bases not matched to a gene: 9.

The chain couples TRBV6-5 to TRBJ1-1, with D unclear. V was clipped by 6 bases and J by 0 bases, with 8 bases between them. CDR3 length: 13 residues. Germline assignment: CDR1 MNHEY and CDR2 SVGAGI. DNA of the CDR3: TGTGCCAGCAGGCAACACCTGAACACTGAAGCTTTCTTT. It specifies CASRQHLNTEAFF.

The J gene is TRBJ2-2, the V gene TRBV3-1 (or the pseudogene TRBV3-2); 7 bases align to TRBD2. The CDR3 length is 21 residues. Germline CDR1 reads LGHDT; CDR2 reads YNNKEL (reference sequence). J gave up 2 bases and V 4 bases, and 22 bases lay outside the gene matches. CDR3 bases: TGTGCCAGCAGCCCCCAGTGGAGAGGGCTAGCGGATACTTTTAACACCGGGGAGCTGTTTTTT. Encoded protein: CASSPQWRGLADTFNTGELFF.

In its sample, this clone was seen a few times. The chain recombines TRBV5-1 with TRBJ2-1, with 8 bases fitting TRBD1. The CDR3 contains 15 residues. The germline V gene has CDR1 SGHRS and CDR2 YFSETQ. V shed 6 bases, J shed 6 bases, and the junction held 11 bases outside the gene matches. Here the CDR3 DNA reads TGCGCCAGCACCGAGCAGACAGGGGTGAGCAATGAGCAGTTCTTC. This codes for CASTEQTGVSNEQFF. Combining the CDR3 with reference TRBV5-1 and TRBJ2-1 gives the whole variable domain KAGVTQTPRYLIKTRGQQVTLSCSPISGHRSVSWYQQTPGQGLQFLFEYFSETQRNKGNFPGRFSGRQFSNSRSEMNVSTLELGDSALYLCASTEQTGVSNEQFFGPGTRLTVL.

The chain joins TRBV6-5 to TRBJ1-5; weak D call: TRBD1 (6 bases). Trimming took off 8 bases at V and 4 bases at J, with 12 bases between the two ends. There are 13 residues in the CDR3. CDR1 and CDR2 (germline): MNHEY, SVGAGI. The CDR3 DNA follows: TGTGCCAGCGAAGGGCAGGGGAATCAGCCCCAGCATTTT. Translation gives CASEGQGNQPQHF.

This clone has only a few counts. The chain is built from TRBV4-3 and TRBJ2-7; 11 nucleotides match TRBD2. Per germline, CDR1 LGHNA and CDR2 YSLEER. With V trimmed by 4 bases and J by 7 bases, 9 bases remained unmatched. The CDR3 has 15 residues. CDR3 nucleotides: TGCGCCAGCAGCCTCGTAGCGGGGGGGCCCGCGGAGCAGTACTTC. It specifies CASSLVAGGPAEQYF.

This clone was found once. V is TRBV6-5 and J is TRBJ1-2; D not resolved. Germline V lookup: CDR1 MNHEY, CDR2 SVGAGI. V lost 6 bases to trimming and J lost 8 bases, with 16 bases between them. This CDR3 region has 13 residues. For the CDR3, the DNA is TGTGCCAGCAGACGAGATCCGGGGAACGGCTACACCTTC. Its protein product is CASRRDPGNGYTF.

The chain recombines TRBV18 with TRBJ2-7; the D gene is possibly TRBD1 (5 bases). V was clipped by 4 bases and J by 0 bases, with 16 bases between them. The CDR3 has 16 amino acids. The germline gives CDR1 KGHSH, CDR2 LQKENI. In DNA, the CDR3 is TGTGCCAGCTCACGCGCAACTGGACATGTCTCCTACGAGCAGTACTTC. Residues: CASSRATGHVSYEQYF. The variable domain in full, with the rest retrieved from reference TRBV18 and TRBJ2-7, is NAGVMQNPRHLVRRRGQEARLRCSPMKGHSHVYWYRQLPEEGLKFMVYLQKENIIDESGMPKERFSAEFPKEGPSILRIQQVVRGDSAAYFCASSRATGHVSYEQYFGPGTRLTVT.

The V gene is TRBV5-1, the J gene TRBJ1-3; no clear D gene. Between the trimmed V and J ends, which lost 4 bases and 1 base, there was a span of 12 bases. Germline assignment: CDR1 SGHRS and CDR2 YFSETQ. CDR3 length equals 15 residues. In DNA form, the CDR3 reads TGCGCCAGCAGCCTCCATTCGGGTTCTGGAAACACCATATATTTT. Protein product: CASSLHSGSGNTIYF.

This clone has just one count. The CDR3, as DNA: TGTGCCAGCAGCGTAGAGGCAGGACTGCCCCCAGATACGCAGTATTTT. It codes for CASSVEAGLPPDTQYF. The chain carries TRBV9 and TRBJ2-3; TRBD2 is a possible D gene (5 bases). The CDR3 has 16 residues. V was pared by 0 bases and J by 4 bases, with 15 bases between. Germline V gives CDR1 SGDLS, CDR2 YYNGEE.

This clone has a single count. The chain recombines TRBV5-1 with TRBJ2-7, with D possibly TRBD2 on 5 matching bases. Germline V gene data show CDR1 as SGHRS and CDR2 as YFSETQ. The CDR3 spans 14 residues. V lost 4 bases and J 0 bases, leaving 11 bases between the germline ends. CDR3 coding DNA: TGCGCCAGCAGCATCAGCGGACGCTCCTACGAGCAGTACTTC. Translated: CASSISGRSYEQYF.